A single T cell receptor beta chain is shown here with its context. This sample is drawn from a study of radiation and T cells in renal cell carcinoma. The time point is: baseline pretreatment blood. Treatment indicated: 15 Gy SBRT to primary tumor, nephrectomy 4 weeks later. With 4 bases removed from V and 2 bases from J, the gap between germline ends came to 16 bases. This CDR3 has 16 amino acids. CDR1 MDHEN and CDR2 SYDVKM come from the germline V gene. The data were produced by immunoSEQ multiplex PCR, yet TCRdb's version contains in-frame clones alone and is incomplete. The table lists 70,000 to 100,000 clones, over 75% of them singletons.

The receptor was derived from a man in his fifties or sixties with renal cell carcinoma. The V gene is TRBV28, the J gene TRBJ2-3; D assignment may be TRBD1 or TRBD2 (5 bases each). Sequencing used blood, obtained from a patient whose treatment included radiotherapy and nephrectomy. CDR3 coding DNA: TGTGCCAGCAGTTCACACCGGGACGAGACCACAGATACGCAGTATTTT. This sequence encodes CASSSHRDETTDTQYF. Full variable domain (rest looked up from reference TRBV28 and TRBJ2-3): DVKVTQSSRYLVKRTGEKVFLECVQDMDHENMFWYRQDPGLGLRLIYFSYDVKMKEKGDIPEGYSVSREKKERFSLILESASTNQTSMYLCASSSHRDETTDTQYFGPGTRLTVL.